The 14 T cell receptor beta chains reported below all come from one sample, sequenced in a study of T-cell reconstitution after alpha-beta-depleted transplantation in children. Unique molecular identifiers were incorporated when the TCRbeta library was constructed. TCRdb independently ran MiXCR on the PCR reads; one entry per CDR3 protein. The sample gives a few hundred thousand distinct CDR3 sequences, more than 7.5% of which show up once; about 5.4% is in the top ten. The sample in question was PBMCs from the stem cell graft donor, obtained from the stem cell graft. These receptors were taken from a human donor who donated a stem cell graft to a child with SCID.

This clonotype was seen many times. This chain uses TRBV12-3 or TRBV12-4 with TRBJ1-2; TRBD1 matches 7 bases. V dropped 5 bases and J dropped 6; count of bases not matched to a gene: 6. This CDR3 has 13 residues. The CDR3 loop reads CASSRDSGDGYTF. CDR3 nucleotide sequence: TGTGCCAGCAGTCGGGACAGTGGGGATGGCTACACCTTC.

This chain links TRBV6-5 with TRBJ2-7; 10 nucleotides align to TRBD2. V was clipped by 2 bases and J by 3 bases; unmatched bases: 10. This CDR3 has 17 residues. From germline, CDR1 is MNHEY and CDR2 SVGAGI. The CDR3 here is CASSYRGLAGGNYEQYF. CDR3 DNA: TGTGCCAGCAGTTACAGGGGATTAGCGGGGGGCAACTACGAGCAGTACTTC.

This clonotype was recorded at least ten times. This sequence joins TRBV20-1 and TRBJ1-6, with D unresolved. Germline lookup yields CDR1 DFQATT and CDR2 SNEGSKA (reference sequence). The CDR3 sequence is 13 residues long. With 3 bases removed from V and 9 bases from J, the gap between germline ends came to 12 bases. CDR3 sequence (DNA): TGCAGTGCTAGGAGGCAGCGGGTTTCACCCCTCCACTTT. This codes for CSARRQRVSPLHF.

This clonotype was seen repeatedly, ten times or more. This chain joins TRBV5-6 and TRBJ2-7; D may match TRBD1 or TRBD2 (5 bases each). CDR3 length: 13 amino acids. CDR1 is SGHDT, CDR2 YYEEEE, per germline. V dropped 4 bases and J dropped 5 bases, with 13 bases sitting between them. CDR3 sequence reads: CASSPTGRDEQYF. CDR3 bases: TGTGCCAGCAGCCCGACGGGGCGGGACGAGCAGTACTTC.

This clonotype was picked up many times. The chain couples TRBV7-2 to TRBJ1-6, with a weak D call TRBD1 (6 bases). The length of the CDR3 is 16 residues. V was clipped by 5 bases and J by 7 bases, with 18 bases between them. CDR1 is SGHTA and CDR2 is FQGNSA in the germline V gene. The CDR3, as DNA: TGTGCCAGCAGCGTCCGATACAGGGCCGGGAATTCACCCCTCCACTTT. This translates into CASSVRYRAGNSPLHF.

This clonotype was counted at least ten times. V and J are TRBV20-1 and TRBJ2-1; the D gene is possibly TRBD2 (5 bases). From germline, CDR1 is DFQATT and CDR2 SNEGSKA (reference sequence). This CDR3 is built from 13 residues. V lost 4 bases and J lost 4, with 11 bases in between. In DNA, the CDR3 is TGCAGTGCTACCCCCTCGGGGTACAATGAGCAGTTCTTC. Translated, it gives CSATPSGYNEQFF.

This clonotype was recorded at least ten times. The chain recombines TRBV5-1 with TRBJ2-7, with 7 bases aligning to TRBD1. From germline, CDR1 is SGHRS and CDR2 YFSETQ. V gave up 5 bases and J gave up 3 bases; unmatched junction bases: 8. The CDR3 length is 14 residues. The CDR3 coding sequence is TGCGCCAGCAGGTTGTCAGGGGGATACTACGAGCAGTACTTC. It yields the protein CASRLSGGYYEQYF.

Many counts were recorded for this clonotype. The chain couples TRBV7-9 to TRBJ1-5; 10 nucleotides line up with TRBD1. The ends lost 5 bases at V and 6 bases at J; junction bases unmatched: 4. Germline CDR1 and CDR2: SEHNR and FQNEAQ (reference sequence). The CDR3 covers 14 residues. CDR3 amino acids: CASSRGTGVQPQHF. CDR3 nucleotides: TGTGCCAGCAGCCGAGGGACAGGGGTTCAGCCCCAGCATTTT.

This clonotype was counted many times. V is TRBV12-3 or TRBV12-4 and J is TRBJ1-5, with D hard to call. Trimming cost V 3 bases and J 6 bases, with 6 bases left between them. The CDR3 sequence is 12 residues long. Written as DNA, the CDR3 is TGTGCCAGCAGTTTCTTCAGTCAGCCCCAGCATTTT. Its translation: CASSFFSQPQHF.

On this clonotype itself: One base away lies a much larger clone, so this may be a sequencing read error. The V and J genes are TRBV20-1 and TRBJ2-3; TRBD2 aligns across 10 bases. Germline loops: CDR1 DFQATT, CDR2 SNEGSKA (reference sequence). The CDR3 extends over 19 amino acids. The chain's CDR3 is CCARDRHSGLAPHTDTQYF. CDR3 bases: TGCTGTGCTAGAGATCGTCATTCGGGACTAGCGCCCCACACAGATACGCAGTATTTT.

This clonotype was found many times. V and J are TRBV4-1 and TRBJ2-2, with D perhaps matching TRBD2 (5 bases). The CDR3 runs 16 residues. CDR1 is MGHRA and CDR2 is YSYEKL in the germline V gene. The V and J ends lost 0 bases and 4 bases respectively, with 12 bases between them. The CDR3 sequence is CASSQERASLTGELFF. In nucleotides, the CDR3 is TGCGCCAGCAGCCAAGAGCGGGCTAGTCTCACCGGGGAGCTGTTTTTT.

There are many counts of this clonotype. The rearrangement joins TRBV4-1 to TRBJ2-3, with D tentatively TRBD2 (6 bases). Germline-derived CDR1 and CDR2 are MGHRA and YSYEKL. V was cut by 6 bases and J by 1 base, with 14 bases left in between. This CDR3 contains 15 residues. The CDR3 DNA is TGCGCCAGCAGAAGGAGGGCAGGAGGCACAGATACGCAGTATTTT. Translated, it gives CASRRRAGGTDTQYF.

This clonotype was seen ten or more times. V is TRBV18 and J is TRBJ1-1; the match to TRBD1 covers 8 bases. The V and J ends lost 5 bases and 5 bases, in that order; junction bases with no gene match: 13. Germline CDR1 KGHSH, CDR2 LQKENI. This CDR3 has 16 residues. The CDR3 reads CASSAHATGVETEAFF. CDR3 nucleotides: TGTGCCAGCTCAGCACACGCGACAGGGGTGGAGACTGAAGCTTTCTTT.

This clonotype was observed a few times. This chain uses TRBV4-3 with TRBJ1-2; D call uncertain. Germline CDR1 reads LGHNA; CDR2 reads YSLEER. V was shortened by 1 base and J by 0 bases, with 9 bases between the two germline ends. The CDR3 has 15 amino acids. In nucleotides, the CDR3 is TGCGCCAGCAGCCAAGTTTCAGGAACTAACTATGGCTACACCTTC. This translates into CASSQVSGTNYGYTF.